One and the same sample provided the 17 T cell receptor beta chains below, sequenced in a study of blood T cell repertoires in COVID-19. Using immunoSEQ multiplex PCR, the repertoire was profiled, and TCRdb retains in-frame clones only, with some absent. Found here are 140,000 or so clones, 81% of them singletons; the top ten hold around 8.2%. The sample consisted of peripheral blood. Source of these receptors: a human donor in a cohort sampled during active COVID-19.

V usage is TRBV5-1 and J usage is TRBJ2-3, with 8 bases matching TRBD1. V lost 5 bases and J lost 0; bases outside the gene matches: 5. This CDR3 has 15 residues. CDR1 is SGHRS and CDR2 is YFSETQ in the germline V gene. The CDR3 DNA sequence: TGCGCCAGCAGATCGGGACAGGCGAGCACAGATACGCAGTATTTT. Translation: CASRSGQASTDTQYF.

Concerning this clone: The limits of the CDR3 on the DNA are not certain, so only TCRdb's listed CDR3 is given. The chain couples TRBV27 to TRBJ2-5; the table's D gene call, TRBD2, was not cross checked with the DNA. Both ends counted, the CDR3 spans 14 residues. CDR1 is MNHEY and CDR2 is SMNVEV in the germline V gene (reference sequence). The CDR3 here is CASSLFGSGETQYF.

The J gene is TRBJ1-5, the V gene TRBV6-1; TRBD1 agrees at 11 bases. The trim removed 0 bases at V and 2 bases at J, leaving 12 bases unmatched. This CDR3 has 20 amino acids. Germline loops: CDR1 MNHNS, CDR2 SASEGT. The CDR3 DNA sequence: TGTGCCAGCAGTGAAGCCCGTCGGACAGGGGGCTGGTATGGCAATCAGCCCCAGCATTTT. It is translated as CASSEARRTGGWYGNQPQHF.

This sequence joins TRBV4-3 and TRBJ1-1; 8 bases are shared with TRBD1. Per germline, CDR1 LGHNA and CDR2 YSLEER. This CDR3 comprises 14 residues. V was pared by 6 bases and J by 4 bases, with 7 bases of the junction left unmatched. In DNA, the CDR3 is TGCGCCAGCAGTTACACAGGGGGAAGCACTGAAGCTTTCTTT. This sequence encodes CASSYTGGSTEAFF.

The V and J genes are TRBV6-5 and TRBJ2-7; D gene ambiguous. The CDR3 is 13 residues long. Trimming removed 0 bases from V and 9 bases from J, with 12 bases in between. Germline lookup yields CDR1 MNHEY and CDR2 SVGAGI. The CDR3 is CASSYSRRDPQYF. The CDR3 DNA sequence: TGTGCCAGCAGTTACTCGAGGCGTGACCCGCAGTACTTC.

Ten or more counts support this clone. This chain joins TRBV29-1 and TRBJ2-4, with TRBD2 as a possible D gene (5 bases). The CDR3 has 10 amino acids. Germline V lookup: CDR1 SQVTM, CDR2 ANQGSEA. Trimming removed 4 bases from V and 12 bases from J, with 10 bases in between. The CDR3 protein is CSVVLAAQYF. CDR3 nucleotide sequence: TGCAGCGTTGTCCTAGCCGCTCAGTACTTC.

The rearrangement uses TRBV28 and TRBJ1-1; D gene ambiguous. Germline CDR1 reads MDHEN; CDR2 reads SYDVKM. Trimming cost V 6 bases and J 1 base, with 15 bases left between them. There are 15 residues in the CDR3. CDR3 in DNA: TGTGCCAGCAGCAGGTTCCCACCGCGGAACACTGAAGCTTTCTTT. It is translated as CASSRFPPRNTEAFF.

The rearrangement uses TRBV6-5 and TRBJ1-2; no definite D call. This CDR3 spans 12 amino acids. The V end was cut by 10 bases, the J end by 5 bases, with 14 bases between. CDR1 and CDR2 (germline): MNHEY, SVGAGI. CDR3 in DNA: TGTGCCATCTCCGGGAGCGCTTATGGCTACACCTTC. It is translated as CAISGSAYGYTF.

The gene calls are TRBV11-2 and TRBJ2-7, with D possibly being TRBD2 (6 bases). The V gene lost 4 bases and the J gene lost 4 bases, with 11 bases spanning the gap. The CDR3 runs 13 residues. In germline, CDR1 is SGHAT, CDR2 FQNNGV. CDR3 in amino acids: CASSWGSGYEQYF. Written as DNA, the CDR3 is TGTGCCAGCAGCTGGGGTAGCGGTTACGAGCAGTACTTC.

The V gene is TRBV7-2, the J gene TRBJ2-7; possibly TRBD1 for D (8 bases). Germline CDR1 reads SGHTA; CDR2 reads FQGNSA. Between the trimmed V and J ends, which lost 5 bases and 2 bases, there was a span of 13 bases. The CDR3 extends over 14 amino acids. The CDR3 coding sequence is TGTGCCAGCAGCGTACAGGGGGGGCCCTACGAGCAGTACTTC. It codes for CASSVQGGPYEQYF. The full variable domain, with the rest looked up from reference TRBV7-2 and TRBJ2-7, is GAGVSQSPSNKVTEKGKDVELRCDPISGHTALYWYRQSLGQGLEFLIYFQGNSAPDKSGLPSDRFSAERTGGSVSTLTIQRTQQEDSAVYLCASSVQGGPYEQYFGPGTRLTVT.

The chain combines TRBV9 with TRBJ2-2; 7 nucleotides agree with TRBD1. The CDR3 sequence is 18 residues long. J gave up 4 bases and V 3 bases, and 15 bases lay outside the gene matches. Germline lookup yields CDR1 SGDLS and CDR2 YYNGEE. CDR3 in amino acids: CASSAEGTGTASTGELFF. The CDR3 DNA reads TGTGCCAGCAGCGCAGAAGGGACCGGGACAGCGAGCACCGGGGAGCTGTTTTTT.

The CDR3 region has the DNA TGTGCCAGCAGCTTAACCGGGTACACTGAAGCTTTCTTT. This gives the protein CASSLTGYTEAFF. This chain connects TRBV7-3 to TRBJ1-1; D uncertain. The CDR3 runs 13 residues. V dropped 0 bases and J dropped 3 bases, with 5 bases sitting between them. Germline V CDR1 and CDR2: SGHTA, FQGTGA.

The rearrangement links TRBV4-3 to TRBJ2-6; tentative D call: TRBD2 (6 bases). The CDR3 contains 18 residues. The V end lost 0 bases, the J end lost 1 base, and 13 bases lay between the germline ends. Germline V lookup: CDR1 LGHNA, CDR2 YSLEER. The CDR3 DNA sequence: TGCGCCAGCAGCCAAGAACGGGCGGGAAGATCTGGGGCCAACGTCCTGACTTTC. Its translation: CASSQERAGRSGANVLTF.

The gene calls are TRBV19 and TRBJ1-5; 7 bases fit TRBD1. With 5 bases clipped from V and 6 bases from J, the junction kept 7 bases outside the gene matches. CDR1 and CDR2 from the germline V gene are LNHDA and SQIVND (reference sequence). This CDR3 has 14 residues. CDR3 in amino acids: CASSPRQGGQPQHF. CDR3 coding DNA: TGTGCCAGTAGTCCCCGACAGGGTGGTCAGCCCCAGCATTTT.

The rearrangement joins TRBV5-4 to TRBJ2-7; D is perhaps TRBD1 (6 bases). The CDR3 runs 14 residues. The V gene's germline CDR1 is SGHNT and CDR2 YYREEE (reference sequence). V was cut by 0 bases and J by 2 bases, with 9 bases left in between. The CDR3 loop is CASSLGQDAYEQYF. The CDR3, as DNA: TGTGCCAGCAGCTTGGGACAGGACGCCTACGAGCAGTACTTC. The full variable domain, completed using reference TRBV5-4 and TRBJ2-7, is ETGVTQSPTHLIKTRGQQVTLRCSSQSGHNTVSWYQQALGQGPQFIFQYYREEENGRGNFPPRFSGLQFPNYSSELNVNALELDDSALYLCASSLGQDAYEQYFGPGTRLTVT.

The rearrangement uses TRBV5-6 and TRBJ2-7; D unclear. The CDR3 has 14 residues. CDR1 is SGHDT, CDR2 YYEEEE, per germline. Trimming removed 2 bases from V and 2 bases from J, with 11 bases in between. CDR3 coding DNA: TGTGCCAGCAGCTTTATAGCTCTCCCCTACGAGCAGTACTTC. Translating gives CASSFIALPYEQYF.

V is TRBV6-5 and J is TRBJ1-2; 9 bases line up with TRBD1. The CDR3 is made up of 15 amino acids. The ends lost 4 bases at V and 8 bases at J; junction bases unmatched: 11. The germline gives CDR1 MNHEY, CDR2 SVGAGI. CDR3 sequence: CASSFTGGAINGYTF. The CDR3 DNA is TGTGCCAGCAGTTTTACAGGGGGCGCGATTAACGGCTACACCTTC.